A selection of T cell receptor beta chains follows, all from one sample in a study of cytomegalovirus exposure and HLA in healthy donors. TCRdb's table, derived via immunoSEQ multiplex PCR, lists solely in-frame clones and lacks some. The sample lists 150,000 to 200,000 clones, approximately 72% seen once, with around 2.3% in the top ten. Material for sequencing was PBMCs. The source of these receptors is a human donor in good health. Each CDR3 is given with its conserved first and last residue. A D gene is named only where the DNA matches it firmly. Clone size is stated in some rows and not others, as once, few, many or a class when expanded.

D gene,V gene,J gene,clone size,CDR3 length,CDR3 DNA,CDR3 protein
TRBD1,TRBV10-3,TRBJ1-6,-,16,TGTGCCATCAGCGTAGGACAGGGGGCGCCTAATTCACCCCTCCACTTT,CAISVGQGAPNSPLHF
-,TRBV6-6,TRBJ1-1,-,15,TGTGCCAGCAGTTACAGGGAAGGGGCGAACACTGAAGCTTTCTTT,CASSYREGANTEAFF
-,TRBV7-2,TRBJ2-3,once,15,TGTGCCAGCAGCTTAATAGGGGTCGGAACAGATACGCAGTATTTT,CASSLIGVGTDTQYF
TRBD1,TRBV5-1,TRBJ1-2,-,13,TGCGCCAGCAGCTTGGAGGCAGGGGGCGGCTACACCTTC,CASSLEAGGGYTF
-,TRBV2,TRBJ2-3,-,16,TGTGCCAGCAGTGAAGCGCTTCAGGGCGGGATAGATACGCAGTATTTT,CASSEALQGGIDTQYF
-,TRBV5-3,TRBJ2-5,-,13,TGTGCCAGAAGCTTGAGGTTCTGGAGGACCCAGTACTTC,CARSLRFWRTQYF
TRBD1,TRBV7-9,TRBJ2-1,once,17,TGTGCCAGCAGCTTAGCCCCGCCCCGGGACAGACACAATGAGCAGTTCTTC,CASSLAPPRDRHNEQFF
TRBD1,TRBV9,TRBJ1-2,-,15,TGTGCCAGCAGCGCCCGGGACAGGCCATTCTATGGCTACACCTTC,CASSARDRPFYGYTF
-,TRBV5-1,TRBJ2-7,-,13,TGCGCCAGCAGCTTGTGGTCAGGGTGCGAGCAGTACTTC,CASSLWSGCEQYF
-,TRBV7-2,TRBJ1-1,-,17,TGTGCCAGCAGCTACAGTGCCCTACTGATTATGAACACTGAAGCTTTCTTT,CASSYSALLIMNTEAFF
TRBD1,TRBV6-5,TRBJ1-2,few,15,TGTGCCAGCAGTTACTCCGGACAGGGGGCGGGTGGCTACACCTTC,CASSYSGQGAGGYTF
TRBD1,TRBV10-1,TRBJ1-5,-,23,TGCGCCAGCAGTGAGTCGACTCCTGGACAGGGCGGAATACTAGAGGATAGCAATCAGCCCCAGCATTTT,CASSESTPGQGGILEDSNQPQHF
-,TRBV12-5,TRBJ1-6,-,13,TGTGCTAGTGCTAGGGAGCCAGGTTCACCCCTCCACTTT,CASAREPGSPLHF
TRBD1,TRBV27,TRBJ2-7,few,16,TGTGCCAGCAGTTTAAGTACCGGGACAGTTACCTACGAGCAGTACTTC,CASSLSTGTVTYEQYF
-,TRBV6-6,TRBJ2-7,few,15,TGTGCCAGCAGTCCAATAATGGTTGAAACGGGGGAGCAGTACTTC,CASSPIMVETGEQYF
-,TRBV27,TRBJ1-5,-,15,TGTGCCAGCAGTTTATCCCCCGGGGGGAATCAGCCCCAGCATTTT,CASSLSPGGNQPQHF
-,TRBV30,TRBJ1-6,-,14,TGTGCCTGGAGTGAGGGCAGCGGTAATTCACCCCTCCACTTT,CAWSEGSGNSPLHF
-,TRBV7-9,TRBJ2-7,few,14,TGTGCCAGCAGTCATAACCAGGGGTACTACGAGCAGTACTTC,CASSHNQGYYEQYF
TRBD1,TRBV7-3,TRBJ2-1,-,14,TGTGCCAGCAGCCTGGGACAGGGTAGGAATGAGCAGTTCTTC,CASSLGQGRNEQFF
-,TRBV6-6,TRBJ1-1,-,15,TGTGCCAGCAGTTACGGGGCGGTGGTAGACACTGAAGCTTTCTTT,CASSYGAVVDTEAFF
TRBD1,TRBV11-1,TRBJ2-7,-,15,TGTGCCAGCAGCTTATTGCGACAGGGATACTACGAGCAGTACTTC,CASSLLRQGYYEQYF
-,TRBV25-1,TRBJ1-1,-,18,TGTGCCAGCAGTGAATCAAGGCCCCTGCTACCAGGGAACACTGAAGCTTTCTTT,CASSESRPLLPGNTEAFF
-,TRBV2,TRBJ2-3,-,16,TGTGCCAGCAGTGAAGACAGGACCCCTAGCACAGATACGCAGTATTTT,CASSEDRTPSTDTQYF
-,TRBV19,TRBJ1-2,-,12,TGTGCCAGTGCACAGGGTGCCCATGGCTACACCTTC,CASAQGAHGYTF
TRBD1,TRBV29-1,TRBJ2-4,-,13,TGCAGCGCTACAGGGGGAGCCAAAAACATTCAGTACTTC,CSATGGAKNIQYF
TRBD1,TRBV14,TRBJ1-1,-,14,TGTGCCAGCAGCCAAATCCAGGGGGGATCTGAAGCTTTCTTT,CASSQIQGGSEAFF
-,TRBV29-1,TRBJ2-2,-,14,TGCAGCGTTGTTGGAGCTACGAACACCGGGGAGCTGTTTTTT,CSVVGATNTGELFF
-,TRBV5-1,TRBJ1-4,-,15,TGCGCCAGCAGCTCAAACAGTCAGATTAATGAAAAACTGTTTTTT,CASSSNSQINEKLFF
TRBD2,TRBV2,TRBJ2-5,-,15,TGTGCCAGCACCCGACTAGCGGGGGCCCAAGAGACCCAGTACTTC,CASTRLAGAQETQYF
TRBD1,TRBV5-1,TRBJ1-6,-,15,TGCGCCAGCAGCTTGTCCGGACAGGGGAATTCACCCCTCCACTTT,CASSLSGQGNSPLHF
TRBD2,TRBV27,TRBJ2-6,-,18,TGTGCCAGCAGTTTATTGGGCGGGGGGGTCTCTGGGGCCAACGTCCTGACTTTC,CASSLLGGGVSGANVLTF
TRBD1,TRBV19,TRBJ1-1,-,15,TGTGCCACCGTCGGACCGGGACAGGGGAACACTGAAGCTTTCTTT,CATVGPGQGNTEAFF
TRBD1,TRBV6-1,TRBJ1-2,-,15,TGTGCCAGCAGATCCTGGACAGGGGGCACAGATGGCTACACCTTC,CASRSWTGGTDGYTF
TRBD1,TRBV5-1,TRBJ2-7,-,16,TGCGCCAGCAGCTTGGCCGGACAGGTCGAGACCTACGAGCAGTACTTC,CASSLAGQVETYEQYF
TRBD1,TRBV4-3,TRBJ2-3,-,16,TGCGCCAGCAGCCAAGATGCGACAGGGAGTGCAGATACGCAGTATTTT,CASSQDATGSADTQYF